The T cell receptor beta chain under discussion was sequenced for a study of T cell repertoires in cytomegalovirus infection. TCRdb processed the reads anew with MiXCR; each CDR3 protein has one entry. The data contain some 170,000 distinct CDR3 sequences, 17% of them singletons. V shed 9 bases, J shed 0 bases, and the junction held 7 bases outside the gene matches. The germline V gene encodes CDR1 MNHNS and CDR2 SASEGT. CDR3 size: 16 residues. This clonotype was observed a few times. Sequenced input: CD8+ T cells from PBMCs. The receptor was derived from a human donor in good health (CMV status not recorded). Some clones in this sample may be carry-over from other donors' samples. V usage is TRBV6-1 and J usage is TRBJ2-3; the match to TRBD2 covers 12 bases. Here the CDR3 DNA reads TGTGCCAGACCGACTAGCGGGGGAGACAGCACAGATACGCAGTATTTT. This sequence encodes CARPTSGGDSTDTQYF.